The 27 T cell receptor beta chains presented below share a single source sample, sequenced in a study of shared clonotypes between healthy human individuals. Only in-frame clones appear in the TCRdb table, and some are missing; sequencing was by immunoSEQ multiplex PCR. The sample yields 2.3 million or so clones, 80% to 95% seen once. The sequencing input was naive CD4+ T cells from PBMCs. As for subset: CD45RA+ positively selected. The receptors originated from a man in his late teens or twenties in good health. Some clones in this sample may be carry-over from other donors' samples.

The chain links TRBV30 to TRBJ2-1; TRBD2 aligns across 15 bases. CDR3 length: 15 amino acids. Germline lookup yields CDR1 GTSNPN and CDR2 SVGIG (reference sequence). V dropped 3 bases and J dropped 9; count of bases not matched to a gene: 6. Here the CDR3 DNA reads TGTGCCTGGAGGCGGACTAGCGGGAGGGGGGGTGAGCAGTTCTTC. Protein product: CAWRRTSGRGGEQFF.

The CDR3 loop reads CASSLGGLSTEQYF. The CDR3 DNA follows: TGTGCCAGCAGCTTAGGCGGGCTGTCGACCGAGCAGTACTTC. J is TRBJ2-7 and V is TRBV11-3; D possibly corresponds to TRBD2 (5 bases). CDR1 is SGHNT and CDR2 is YENEEA in the germline V gene. The CDR3 totals 14 residues. V gave up 1 base and J gave up 6 bases, with 13 bases separating them.

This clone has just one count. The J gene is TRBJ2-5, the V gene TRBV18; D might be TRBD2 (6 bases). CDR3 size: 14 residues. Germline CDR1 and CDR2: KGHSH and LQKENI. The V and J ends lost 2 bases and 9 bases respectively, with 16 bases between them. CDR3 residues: CASSPGRSTGAQYF. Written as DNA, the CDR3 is TGTGCCAGCTCACCAGGGAGGTCGACCGGGGCCCAGTACTTC.

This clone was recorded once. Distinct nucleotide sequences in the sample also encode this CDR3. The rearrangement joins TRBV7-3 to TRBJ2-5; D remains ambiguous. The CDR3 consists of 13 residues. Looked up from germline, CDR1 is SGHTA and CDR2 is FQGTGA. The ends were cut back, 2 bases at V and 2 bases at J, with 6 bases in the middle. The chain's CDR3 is CASSLGAQETQYF. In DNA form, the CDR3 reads TGTGCCAGCAGCTTAGGAGCTCAAGAGACCCAGTACTTC.

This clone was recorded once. The CDR3 is CASSLSGNVDTQYF. The CDR3 DNA is TGTGCCAGCAGCCTTTCTGGAAATGTAGATACGCAGTATTTT. This chain uses TRBV11-3 with TRBJ2-3; no clear D. The CDR3 is made up of 14 amino acids. The V end was cut by 5 bases, the J end by 5 bases, with 14 bases between. Germline V lookup: CDR1 SGHNT, CDR2 YENEEA.

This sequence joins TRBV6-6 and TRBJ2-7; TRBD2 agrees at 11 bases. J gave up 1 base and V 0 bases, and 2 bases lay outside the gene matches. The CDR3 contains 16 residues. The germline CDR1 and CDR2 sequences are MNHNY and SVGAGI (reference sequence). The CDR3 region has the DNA TGTGCCAGCAGTTACTCGACTAGCGGGAAATCCTACGAGCAGTACTTC. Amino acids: CASSYSTSGKSYEQYF.

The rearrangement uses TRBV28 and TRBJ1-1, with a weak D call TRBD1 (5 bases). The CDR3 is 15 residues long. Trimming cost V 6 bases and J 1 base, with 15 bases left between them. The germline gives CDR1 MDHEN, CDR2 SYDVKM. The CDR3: CASSQFSGKNTEAFF. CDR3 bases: TGTGCCAGCAGCCAATTCTCAGGGAAGAACACTGAAGCTTTCTTT. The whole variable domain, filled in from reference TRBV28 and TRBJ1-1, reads DVKVTQSSRYLVKRTGEKVFLECVQDMDHENMFWYRQDPGLGLRLIYFSYDVKMKEKGDIPEGYSVSREKKERFSLILESASTNQTSMYLCASSQFSGKNTEAFFGQGTRLTVV.

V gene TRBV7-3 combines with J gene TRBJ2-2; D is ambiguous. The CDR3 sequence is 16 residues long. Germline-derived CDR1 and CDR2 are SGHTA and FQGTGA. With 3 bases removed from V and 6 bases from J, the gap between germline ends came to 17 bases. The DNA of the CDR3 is TGTGCCAGCAGCTTCGGGCCCCTCCGAGAGGCCGGGGAGCTGTTTTTT. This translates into CASSFGPLREAGELFF.

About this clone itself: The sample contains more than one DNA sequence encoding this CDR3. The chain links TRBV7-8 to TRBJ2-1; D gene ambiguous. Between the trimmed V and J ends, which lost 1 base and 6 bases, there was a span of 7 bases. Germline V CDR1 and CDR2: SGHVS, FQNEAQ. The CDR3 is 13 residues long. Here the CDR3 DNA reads TGTGCCAGCAGCTTAGACCGGGCCAATGAGCAGTTCTTC. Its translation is CASSLDRANEQFF.

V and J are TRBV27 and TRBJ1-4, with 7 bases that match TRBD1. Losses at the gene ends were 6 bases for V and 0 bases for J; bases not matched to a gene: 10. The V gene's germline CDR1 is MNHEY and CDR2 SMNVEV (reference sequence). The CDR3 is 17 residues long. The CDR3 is CASRRMTGRTTNEKLFF. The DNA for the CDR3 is TGTGCCAGCAGACGGATGACAGGGCGTACAACTAATGAAAAACTGTTTTTT.

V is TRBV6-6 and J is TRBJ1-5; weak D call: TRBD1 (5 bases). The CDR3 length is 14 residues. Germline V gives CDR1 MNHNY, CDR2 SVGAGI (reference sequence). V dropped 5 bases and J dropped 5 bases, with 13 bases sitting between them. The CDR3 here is CASSPGTAHQPQHF. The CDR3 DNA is TGTGCCAGCAGTCCGGGGACCGCACATCAGCCCCAGCATTTT.

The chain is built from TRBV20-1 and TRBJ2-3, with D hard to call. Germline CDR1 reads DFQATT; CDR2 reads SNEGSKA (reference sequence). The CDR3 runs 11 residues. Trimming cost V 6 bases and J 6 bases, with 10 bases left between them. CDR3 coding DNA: TGCAGTGCCCCAAAGTCGGATACGCAGTATTTT. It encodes CSAPKSDTQYF.

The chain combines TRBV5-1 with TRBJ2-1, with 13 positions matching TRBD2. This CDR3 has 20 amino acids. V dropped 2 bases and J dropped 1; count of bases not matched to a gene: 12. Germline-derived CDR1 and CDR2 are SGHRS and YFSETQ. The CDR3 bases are TGCGCCAGCAGCTTTCCCAGGGGACTAGCGGGGTGGGCGTCCTACAATGAGCAGTTCTTC. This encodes CASSFPRGLAGWASYNEQFF.

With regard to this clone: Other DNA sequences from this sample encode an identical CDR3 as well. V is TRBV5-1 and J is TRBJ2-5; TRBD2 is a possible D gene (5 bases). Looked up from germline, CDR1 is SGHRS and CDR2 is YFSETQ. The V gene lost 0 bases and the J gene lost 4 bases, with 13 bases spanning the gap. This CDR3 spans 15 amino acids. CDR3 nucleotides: TGCGCCAGCAGCTTGGCAGGAGGCCCGGGAGAGACCCAGTACTTC. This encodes CASSLAGGPGETQYF.

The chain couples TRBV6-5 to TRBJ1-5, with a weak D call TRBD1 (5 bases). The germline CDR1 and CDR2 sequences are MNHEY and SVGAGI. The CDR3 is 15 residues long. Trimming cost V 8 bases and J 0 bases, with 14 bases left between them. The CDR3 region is CASRQGRASNQPQHF. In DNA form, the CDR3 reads TGTGCCAGCCGTCAGGGACGGGCTAGCAATCAGCCCCAGCATTTT.

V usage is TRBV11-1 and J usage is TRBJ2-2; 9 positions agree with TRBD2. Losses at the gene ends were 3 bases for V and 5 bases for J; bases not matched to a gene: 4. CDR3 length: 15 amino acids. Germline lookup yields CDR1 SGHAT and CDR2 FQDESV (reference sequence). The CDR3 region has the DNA TGTGCCAGCAGCTTGGGCCTAGCGGGGACCGGGGAGCTGTTTTTT. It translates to CASSLGLAGTGELFF.

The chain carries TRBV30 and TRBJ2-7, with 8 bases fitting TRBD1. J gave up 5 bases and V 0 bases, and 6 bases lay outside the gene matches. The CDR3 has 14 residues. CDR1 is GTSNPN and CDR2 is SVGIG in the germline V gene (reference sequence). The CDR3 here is CAWSVSWTGNEQYF. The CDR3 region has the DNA TGTGCCTGGAGTGTCTCTTGGACAGGGAACGAGCAGTACTTC.

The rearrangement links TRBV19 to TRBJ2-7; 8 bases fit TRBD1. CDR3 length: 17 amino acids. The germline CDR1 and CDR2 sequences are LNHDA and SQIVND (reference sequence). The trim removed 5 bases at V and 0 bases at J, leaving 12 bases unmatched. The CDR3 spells CASSSHDRGPTSYEQYF. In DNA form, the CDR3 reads TGTGCCAGTAGTTCACACGACAGGGGCCCTACCTCCTACGAGCAGTACTTC.

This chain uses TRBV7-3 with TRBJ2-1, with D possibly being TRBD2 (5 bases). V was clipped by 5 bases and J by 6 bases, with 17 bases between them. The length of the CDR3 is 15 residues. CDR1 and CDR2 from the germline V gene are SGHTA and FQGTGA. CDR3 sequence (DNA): TGTGCCAGCAGCCGAGAAGGCGGGTGGCTCAATGAGCAGTTCTTC. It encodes CASSREGGWLNEQFF.

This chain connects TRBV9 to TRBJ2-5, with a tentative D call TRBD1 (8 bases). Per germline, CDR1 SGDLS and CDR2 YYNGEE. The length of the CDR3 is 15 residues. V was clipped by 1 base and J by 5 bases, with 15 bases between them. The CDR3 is CASSVFPQGGETQYF. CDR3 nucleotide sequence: TGTGCCAGCAGCGTATTTCCACAGGGGGGGGAGACCCAGTACTTC. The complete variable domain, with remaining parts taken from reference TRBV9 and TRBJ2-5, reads DSGVTQTPKHLITATGQRVTLRCSPRSGDLSVYWYQQSLDQGLQFLIQYYNGEERAKGNILERFSAQQFPDLHSELNLSSLELGDSALYFCASSVFPQGGETQYFGPGTRLLVL.

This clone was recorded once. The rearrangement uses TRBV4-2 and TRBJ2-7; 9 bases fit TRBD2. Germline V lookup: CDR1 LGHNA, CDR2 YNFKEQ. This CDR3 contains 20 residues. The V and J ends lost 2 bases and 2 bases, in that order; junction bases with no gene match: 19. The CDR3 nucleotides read TGTGCCAGCAGCCAAAAGGCCCCGGGTAGCGGGGGCCTCATCGCCTACGAGCAGTACTTC. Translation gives CASSQKAPGSGGLIAYEQYF.

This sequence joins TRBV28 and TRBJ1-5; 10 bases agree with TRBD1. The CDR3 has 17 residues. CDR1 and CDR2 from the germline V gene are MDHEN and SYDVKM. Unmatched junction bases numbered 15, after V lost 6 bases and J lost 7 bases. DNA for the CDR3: TGTGCCAGCAGCTCGGACAGGGGGAGGGTGTATATCCAGCCCCAGCATTTT. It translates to CASSSDRGRVYIQPQHF.

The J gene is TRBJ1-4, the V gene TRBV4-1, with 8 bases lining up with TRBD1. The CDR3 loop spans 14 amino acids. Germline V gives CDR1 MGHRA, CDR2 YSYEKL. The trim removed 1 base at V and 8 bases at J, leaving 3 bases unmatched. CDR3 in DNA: TGCGCCAGCAGCCAAGCAGGGGGCTGGGAAAAACTGTTTTTT. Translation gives CASSQAGGWEKLFF.

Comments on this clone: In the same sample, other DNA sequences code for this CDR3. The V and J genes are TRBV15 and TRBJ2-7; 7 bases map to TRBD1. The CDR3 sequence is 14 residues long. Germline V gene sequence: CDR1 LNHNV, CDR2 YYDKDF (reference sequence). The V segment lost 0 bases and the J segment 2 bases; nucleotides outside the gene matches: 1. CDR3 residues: CATSRDQGAYEQYF. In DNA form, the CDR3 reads TGTGCCACCAGCAGAGATCAGGGGGCCTACGAGCAGTACTTC.

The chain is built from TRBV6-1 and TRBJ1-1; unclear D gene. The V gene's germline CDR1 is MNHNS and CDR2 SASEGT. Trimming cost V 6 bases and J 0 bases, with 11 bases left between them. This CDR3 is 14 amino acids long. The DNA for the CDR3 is TGTGCCAGCAGGCGTCAGGAACTGAACACTGAAGCTTTCTTT. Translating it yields CASRRQELNTEAFF.

In nucleotides, the CDR3 is TGCGCCAGCAGCCAAGATAGGAGGACAGGGCTCACAGATACGCAGTATTTT. As protein: CASSQDRRTGLTDTQYF. The V and J genes are TRBV4-1 and TRBJ2-3, with 8 positions matching TRBD1. V trimming: 0 bases; J trimming: 2 bases; junction bases outside the gene matches: 7. The CDR3 loop spans 17 amino acids. Germline CDR1 and CDR2: MGHRA and YSYEKL.

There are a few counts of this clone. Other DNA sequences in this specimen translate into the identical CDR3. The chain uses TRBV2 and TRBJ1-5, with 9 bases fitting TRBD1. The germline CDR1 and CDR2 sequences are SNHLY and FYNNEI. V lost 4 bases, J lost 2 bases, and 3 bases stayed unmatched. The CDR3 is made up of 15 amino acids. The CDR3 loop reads CASSGTGGGNQPQHF. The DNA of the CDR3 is TGTGCCAGCAGTGGAACAGGGGGCGGCAATCAGCCCCAGCATTTT.